The entry below gives a single T cell receptor (beta chain) sequence along with its context. Sequencing used immunoSEQ multiplex PCR; TCRdb keeps in-frame clones, though not all of them. Of some 270,000 clones in the sample, around 84% are singletons; the top ten hold approximately 1.5%. These data are taken from a study of blood T cell repertoires in COVID-19. Study information: Samples representing acute and convalescent COVID-19 were sourced from the United States, Italy and Spain. T cells, B-cell-depleted T cells, or PBMCs provided the cDNA or gDNA that served as material.

This sequence originates from a woman aged 40-49 years who had recovered from COVID-19. Sequencing input: peripheral blood.

The CDR3 region is CASSGTSGGDTQYF. In DNA, the CDR3 is TGTGCCAGCAGCGGGACTAGCGGGGGAGATACGCAGTATTTT. The V gene is TRBV9, the J gene TRBJ2-3; 13 bases align to TRBD2. The CDR3 runs 14 residues. The trim removed 3 bases at V and 5 bases at J, leaving 0 bases unmatched. Looked up from germline, CDR1 is SGDLS and CDR2 is YYNGEE.